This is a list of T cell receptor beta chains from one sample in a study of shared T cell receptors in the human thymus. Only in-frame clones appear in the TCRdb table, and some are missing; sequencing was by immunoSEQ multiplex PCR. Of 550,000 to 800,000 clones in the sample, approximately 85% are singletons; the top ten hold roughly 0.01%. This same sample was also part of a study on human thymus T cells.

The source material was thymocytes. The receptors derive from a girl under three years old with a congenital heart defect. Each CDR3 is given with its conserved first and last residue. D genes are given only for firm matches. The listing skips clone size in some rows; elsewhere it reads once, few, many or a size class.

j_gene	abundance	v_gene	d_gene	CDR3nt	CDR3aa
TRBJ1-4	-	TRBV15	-	TGTGCCACCAGCAGAGTACAGGGTTATGGTGAAAAACTGTTTTTT	CATSRVQGYGEKLFF
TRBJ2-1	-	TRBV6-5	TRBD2	TGTGCCAGCAGTTACGGACTAGCGGGGGCCAATGAGCAGTTCTTC	CASSYGLAGANEQFF
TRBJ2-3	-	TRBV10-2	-	TGCGCCAGCAGTGGGGTGTTGAGGTCGCCTTCCACAGATACGCAGTATTTT	CASSGVLRSPSTDTQYF
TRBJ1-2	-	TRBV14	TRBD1	TGTGCCAGCAGCCGTCGGACAGGTCCCATAACCCCCCTTAACTATGGCTACACCTTC	CASSRRTGPITPLNYGYTF
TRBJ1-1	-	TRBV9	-	TGTGCCAGCAGCGTAGATCAGGGCAACACTGAAGCTTTCTTT	CASSVDQGNTEAFF
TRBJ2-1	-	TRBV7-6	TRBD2	TGTGCCAGCAGCTTAGGGGGCGGGGGTGAGCAGTTCTTC	CASSLGGGGEQFF
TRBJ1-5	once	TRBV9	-	TGTGCCAGCAGCGGAGGAAATCAGCCCCAGCATTTT	CASSGGNQPQHF
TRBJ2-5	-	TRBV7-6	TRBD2	TGTGCCAGCAGCTTACGCGGGCCCATAGCGGGGCTTCAAGAGACCCAGTACTTC	CASSLRGPIAGLQETQYF
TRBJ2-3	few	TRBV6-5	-	TGTGCCAGCAGTTACGGTTTCCGCGGCCCCACAGATACGCAGTATTTT	CASSYGFRGPTDTQYF
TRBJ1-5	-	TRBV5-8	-	TGTGCCAGCAGCTCCTCAGGGGGCAATCAGCCCCAGCATTTT	CASSSSGGNQPQHF
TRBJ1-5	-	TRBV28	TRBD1	TGTGCCAGCAATCAGGGACAGTCAAGACCTCAGCCCCAGCATTTT	CASNQGQSRPQPQHF
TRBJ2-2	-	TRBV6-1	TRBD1	TGTGCCAGCAGTGAAGCTCGGACAGGGGATTTCACCGGGGAGCTGTTTTTT	CASSEARTGDFTGELFF
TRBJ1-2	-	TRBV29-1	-	TGCAGCGTTGTCGGCAGGCGGGGGGCTAACTATGGCTACACCTTC	CSVVGRRGANYGYTF
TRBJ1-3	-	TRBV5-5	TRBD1	TGTGCCAGCAGCTTGCAATCGCCGGGACAGGGACCTGGAAACACCATATATTTT	CASSLQSPGQGPGNTIYF
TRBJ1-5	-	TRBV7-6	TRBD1	TGTGCCAGCAGCCTACTGGACAGGGACAATCAGCCCCAGCATTTT	CASSLLDRDNQPQHF
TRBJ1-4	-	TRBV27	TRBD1	TGTGCCAGCAGTTCCCGGGGGACAGGGGGGAAGGAAAAACTGTTTTTT	CASSSRGTGGKEKLFF
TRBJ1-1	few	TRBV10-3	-	TGTGCCATCAGTGCCAAGGAGGGAGAGGCTCGACTGGAAGAAGCTTTCTTT	CAISAKEGEARLEEAFF
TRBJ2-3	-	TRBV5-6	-	TGTGCCAGCAGTCCCGGATTTCTAGGGGTTATGTTCTCAGATACGCAGTATTTT	CASSPGFLGVMFSDTQYF
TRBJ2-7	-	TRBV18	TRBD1	TGTGCCAGCTCACCAGGGCGGAAACAGGGGGCCTCCTACGAGCAGTACTTC	CASSPGRKQGASYEQYF
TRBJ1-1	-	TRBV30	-	TGTGCCTGGAGTGTAAGGCCCTCGGGTTTAGAAGTGAACACTGAAGCTTTCTTT	CAWSVRPSGLEVNTEAFF
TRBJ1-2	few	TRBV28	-	TGTGCCAGCAGTGCCCCCCGGCAAGGCGGCCTCTATGGCTACACCTTC	CASSAPRQGGLYGYTF
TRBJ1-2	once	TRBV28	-	TGTGCAGCCAGCCTTGGTAGAGCGGACTATTATGGCTACACCTTC	CAASLGRADYYGYTF
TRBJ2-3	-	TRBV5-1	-	TGCGCCAGCAGCTTGGGACGCGGGCGGGGCACAGATACGCAGTATTTT	CASSLGRGRGTDTQYF
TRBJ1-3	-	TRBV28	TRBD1	TGTGCCAGCAGTTTGACCGAGTCCTCCTATGGGGGGACAGGGTCTCCCTCTGGAAACACCATATATTTT	CASSLTESSYGGTGSPSGNTIYF
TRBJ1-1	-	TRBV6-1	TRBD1	TGTGCCAGCAGTGAAGACAGGGGCCGGGGCACTGAAGCTTTCTTT	CASSEDRGRGTEAFF
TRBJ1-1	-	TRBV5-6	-	TGTGCCAGCAGCTTGTCGCTCCAGGCCAACAACACTGAAGCTTTCTTT	CASSLSLQANNTEAFF
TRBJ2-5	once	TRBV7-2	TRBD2	TGTGCCAGCACCGTGTGTATAGCGGGGGGCATTTTTTTCCAAGAGACCCAGTACTTC	CASTVCIAGGIFFQETQYF
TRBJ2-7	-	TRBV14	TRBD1	TGTGCCACAGAACAGCCGGGACAGCTCACCGAGCAGTACTTC	CATEQPGQLTEQYF
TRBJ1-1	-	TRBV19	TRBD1	TGTGCCAGTAGGGAGACAGACAGGGGGGCGGGTGACACTGAAGCTTTCTTT	CASRETDRGAGDTEAFF
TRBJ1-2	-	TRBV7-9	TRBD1	TGTGCCAGCAGCTTCGGACAGGTCTATGGCTACACCTTC	CASSFGQVYGYTF
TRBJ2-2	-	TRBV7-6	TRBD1	TGTGCCAGCAGCTTAGATCTGGACAGGGGCCTAACCGGGGAGCTGTTTTTT	CASSLDLDRGLTGELFF
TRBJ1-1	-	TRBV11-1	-	TGTGCCAGCAGCCCCGCGGGAGCGGAAGCTTTCTTT	CASSPAGAEAFF
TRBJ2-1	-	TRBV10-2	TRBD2	TGCGCCAGCACTCTAGGACTAGCGCCCTACAATGAGCAGTTCTTC	CASTLGLAPYNEQFF
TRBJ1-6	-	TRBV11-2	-	TGTGCCAGCAGCCATCCGTCGAGCTCCTATAATTCACCCCTCCACTTT	CASSHPSSSYNSPLHF
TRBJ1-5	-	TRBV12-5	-	TGTGCTAGTGGGGGGCCCGGGCACCAGGGTAATCAGCCCCAGCATTTT	CASGGPGHQGNQPQHF
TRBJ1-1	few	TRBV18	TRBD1	TGTGCCAGCTCACTTGAGGACAGGATGAACACTGAAGCTTTCTTT	CASSLEDRMNTEAFF
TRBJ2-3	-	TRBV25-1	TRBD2	TGTGCCAGCAGTGAATTCTCGGCGGGGGGCAGGGGCACAGATACGCAGTATTTT	CASSEFSAGGRGTDTQYF
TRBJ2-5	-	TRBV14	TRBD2	TGTGCCAGCAGCCAACTAGCGGGGAACCAAGAGACCCAGTACTTC	CASSQLAGNQETQYF
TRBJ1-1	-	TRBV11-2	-	TGTGCCAGCAGCCCAGCACTAGGTATCACTGAAGCTTTCTTT	CASSPALGITEAFF
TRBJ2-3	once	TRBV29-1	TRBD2	TGCAGCCTTCGGTCATTCGGGGGGACGGATACGCAGTATTTT	CSLRSFGGTDTQYF
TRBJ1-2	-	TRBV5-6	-	TGTGCCAGCAGCTTGGCCGGGGTCGGCTCGAGGGGCTACACCTTC	CASSLAGVGSRGYTF
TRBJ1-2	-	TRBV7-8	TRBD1	TGTGCCAGCAGCAAGAGACAGGGTGGCTATGGCTACACCTTC	CASSKRQGGYGYTF
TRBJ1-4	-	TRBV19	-	TGTGCCAGTAGTACCGACAGGTTGAGACGGAATGAAAAACTGTTTTTT	CASSTDRLRRNEKLFF
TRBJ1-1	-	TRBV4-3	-	TGCGCCAGCAGCCAAGATCGATCGGTAGGGGAGGAGAAAAACCAAAAGAACACTGAAGCTTTCTTT	CASSQDRSVGEEKNQKNTEAFF
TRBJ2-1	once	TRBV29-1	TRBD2	TGCAGCGTAGGTGTAGCGGGGGGGTTTAATGAGCAGTTCTTC	CSVGVAGGFNEQFF
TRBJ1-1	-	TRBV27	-	TGTGCCAGCAGTTTATCTTGGGGCGCGAACACTGAAGCTTTCTTT	CASSLSWGANTEAFF
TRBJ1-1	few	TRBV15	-	TGTGCCACCAGCAGGGACGAGACGGGGCCTCTATTGCCGGGGGCTGAAGCTTTCTTT	CATSRDETGPLLPGAEAFF
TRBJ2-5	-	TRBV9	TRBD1	TGTGCCAGCAGCATCGACAGGGGTACCCAGTACTTC	CASSIDRGTQYF
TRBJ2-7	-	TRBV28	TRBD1	TGTGCCAGCACCTGGGACCGCAACAGGGGGCGCTCCTACGAGCAGTACTTC	CASTWDRNRGRSYEQYF
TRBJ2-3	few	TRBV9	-	TGTGCCAGCAGCCTAAAGCCAGGGGGGTGGTTTACGCAGTATTTT	CASSLKPGGWFTQYF
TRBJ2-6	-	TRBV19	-	TGTGCCAGCCGCGGAGGCTCTGGGGCCAACGTCCTGACTTTC	CASRGGSGANVLTF
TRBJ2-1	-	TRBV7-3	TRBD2	TGTGCCAGCAGCTTAGGGCTAGCGGGGGGCTCCTACAATGAGCAGTTCTTC	CASSLGLAGGSYNEQFF
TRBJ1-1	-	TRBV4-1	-	TGCGCCAGCAGCCAAGATATTTGGGGGCTAGGCGGCACTGAAGCTTTCTTT	CASSQDIWGLGGTEAFF
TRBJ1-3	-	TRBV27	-	TGTGCCAGCTCCATCGGTGAACCCAATGGAAACACCATATATTTT	CASSIGEPNGNTIYF
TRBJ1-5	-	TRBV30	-	TGTGCCTGGAGCAGACGGAGGCAGCCCCAGCATTTT	CAWSRRRQPQHF
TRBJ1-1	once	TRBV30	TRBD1	TGTGCCTGGAGTGGGGACAGGGGTAACACTGAAGCTTTCTTT	CAWSGDRGNTEAFF
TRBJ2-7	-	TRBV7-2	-	TGTGCCAGCAGCTTGCCCAGGGCGACCCTCTACGAGCAGTACTTC	CASSLPRATLYEQYF
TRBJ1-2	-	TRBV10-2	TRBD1	TGCGCCAGCAGTGCGTACAGGGGTCGATATGGCTACACCTTC	CASSAYRGRYGYTF
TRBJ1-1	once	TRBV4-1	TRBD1	TGCGCCAGCAGCCACCTACGGACAGGGGTCATGAACACTGAAGCTTTCTTT	CASSHLRTGVMNTEAFF